The 24 T cell receptor beta chains below were found in one sample sequenced in a study of shared clonotypes between healthy human individuals. Method: immunoSEQ multiplex PCR; TCRdb's copy keeps in-frame clones and lacks some. In the table there are 2 million to 3 million clones, roughly 93% of which are singletons. Sequencing was done on a sample of naive CD4+ T cells from PBMCs. Subset in this sample: CD45RA+ positively selected. These receptors were taken from a man aged 18 to 30 in good health. Some clones in this sample may be carry-over from other donors' samples.

The chain carries TRBV28 and TRBJ2-6, with TRBD1 as a possible D gene (6 bases). Trimming left V 8 bases short and J 2 bases short, with 13 bases between. This CDR3 has 15 residues. CDR1 and CDR2 from the germline V gene are MDHEN and SYDVKM. In nucleotides, the CDR3 is TGTGCCAGCCAAGCAGGGGCTGCTGGGGCCAACGTCCTGACTTTC. This translates into CASQAGAAGANVLTF.

The rearrangement links TRBV6-5 to TRBJ2-5, with D hard to call. Germline V gives CDR1 MNHEY, CDR2 SVGAGI. V was clipped by 2 bases and J by 7 bases, with 20 bases between them. The CDR3 extends over 16 amino acids. The CDR3 DNA follows: TGTGCCAGCAGTTACGATCGGGTATCTCCCTTGGGGACCCAGTACTTC. This codes for CASSYDRVSPLGTQYF.

The chain has TRBV11-1 and TRBJ2-7, with TRBD1 matching over 8 bases. The CDR3 runs to 14 residues. V was clipped by 8 bases and J by 3 bases; unmatched bases: 9. CDR1 SGHAT and CDR2 FQDESV come from the germline V gene (reference sequence). The CDR3, as DNA: TGTGCCAGCGTAAGAGGGACAGGTAGCTACGAGCAGTACTTC. It encodes CASVRGTGSYEQYF.

Concerning this clone: Other DNA sequences of this sample code for an identical CDR3. This chain connects TRBV2 to TRBJ2-5; 7 positions agree with TRBD1. Germline CDR1 is SNHLY and CDR2 is FYNNEI. CDR3 length: 12 amino acids. V shed 6 bases and J 5 bases; nucleotides not matched to a gene: 3. The CDR3 loop is CASSAQGETQYF. CDR3 DNA sequence: TGTGCCAGCAGCGCACAGGGGGAGACCCAGTACTTC. Filled out from reference TRBV2 and TRBJ2-5, the complete variable domain reads EPEVTQTPSHQVTQMGQEVILRCVPISNHLYFYWYRQILGQKVEFLVSFYNNEISEKSEIFDDQFSVERPDGSNFTLKIRSTKLEDSAMYFCASSAQGETQYFGPGTRLLVL.

Only one count was recorded for this clone. The chain couples TRBV29-1 to TRBJ1-4; D call uncertain. Trimming cost V 3 bases and J 8 bases, with 19 bases left between them. Germline-derived CDR1 and CDR2 are SQVTM and ANQGSEA. This CDR3 is built from 15 residues. DNA of the CDR3: TGCAGCGTTGATGGTTTCCTTTGGGGAGAAGAAAAACTGTTTTTT. It encodes CSVDGFLWGEEKLFF.

This chain links TRBV28 with TRBJ2-1; 7 bases agree with TRBD2. The CDR3 runs 14 residues. Germline loops: CDR1 MDHEN, CDR2 SYDVKM. With V trimmed by 8 bases and J by 2 bases, 6 bases remained unmatched. CDR3 amino acids: CASSRGRAYNEQFF. The CDR3 DNA sequence: TGTGCCAGCTCGCGGGGGAGGGCCTACAATGAGCAGTTCTTC.

The chain has TRBV28 and TRBJ1-2, with D tentatively TRBD1 (6 bases). Per germline, CDR1 MDHEN and CDR2 SYDVKM. The CDR3 extends over 14 amino acids. V was trimmed by 6 bases and J by 4 bases, leaving 15 bases between them. CDR3 DNA: TGTGCCAGCAGCCCTTCCGGGGGGGCCTATGGCTACACCTTC. Its translation is CASSPSGGAYGYTF.

Turning to this clone: Other DNA sequences from this sample encode an identical CDR3 as well. The chain joins TRBV4-2 to TRBJ1-5, with unresolved D. V gave up 0 bases and J gave up 7 bases, with 10 bases separating them. The V gene's germline CDR1 is LGHNA and CDR2 YNFKEQ. CDR3 length: 14 amino acids. The CDR3 DNA reads TGTGCCAGCAGCCAAGACCGGGGAAGGCAGCCCCAGCATTTT. Translation: CASSQDRGRQPQHF.

On this clone: In the same sample, other DNA sequences code for this CDR3. CDR3 DNA sequence: TGTGCCAGCAGCTTGGGGGGGGCGGACACTGAAGCTTTCTTT. Translation gives CASSLGGADTEAFF. The rearrangement uses TRBV5-4 and TRBJ1-1; D is possibly TRBD1 (6 bases). The CDR3 length is 14 residues. Germline V CDR1 and CDR2: SGHNT, YYREEE (reference sequence). V was pared by 0 bases and J by 3 bases, with 9 bases between.

V is TRBV9 and J is TRBJ2-7, with D uncertain. The CDR3 has 15 residues. V lost 0 bases and J lost 9, with 19 bases in between. The germline CDR1 and CDR2 sequences are SGDLS and YYNGEE. The CDR3 nucleotides read TGTGCCAGCAGCGTAGATCACACGTTCTCCGAGCGGCAGTACTTC. It encodes CASSVDHTFSERQYF. The whole variable domain, remainder taken from reference TRBV9 and TRBJ2-7, is DSGVTQTPKHLITATGQRVTLRCSPRSGDLSVYWYQQSLDQGLQFLIQYYNGEERAKGNILERFSAQQFPDLHSELNLSSLELGDSALYFCASSVDHTFSERQYFGPGTRLTVT.

The CDR3 sequence is CASSVLQGGTEAFF. The CDR3 nucleotides read TGTGCCAGCAGTGTACTCCAGGGGGGCACTGAAGCTTTCTTT. The V and J genes are TRBV6-1 and TRBJ1-1, with TRBD1 matching over 7 bases. The CDR3 consists of 14 residues. Germline V gene lookup returns CDR1 MNHNS and CDR2 SASEGT. V lost 4 bases, J lost 4 bases, and 6 bases stayed unmatched.

The chain employs TRBV6-5 and TRBJ1-4; D is ambiguous. Germline V CDR1 and CDR2: MNHEY, SVGAGI. The CDR3 has 12 residues. V lost 6 bases to trimming and J lost 3 bases, with 5 bases between them. This CDR3 is CASRSPNEKLFF. The CDR3 DNA sequence: TGTGCCAGCAGGTCCCCTAATGAAAAACTGTTTTTT.

This clone has only one observation. The V gene is TRBV30, the J gene TRBJ2-2, with 8 bases identical to TRBD1. The J segment lost 7 bases and the V segment lost 0 bases, leaving 4 bases of the junction unmatched. The germline CDR1 and CDR2 sequences are GTSNPN and SVGIG (reference sequence). CDR3 size: 14 residues. The CDR3 coding sequence is TGTGCCTGGAGTGTCGGGACAGGTCTCGGGGAGCTGTTTTTT. Translated: CAWSVGTGLGELFF.

This sequence joins TRBV5-1 and TRBJ2-7; 11 nucleotides align to TRBD1. This CDR3 has 15 amino acids. Germline values: CDR1 SGHRS, CDR2 YFSETQ. Unmatched junction bases numbered 5, after V lost 0 bases and J lost 6 bases. CDR3 sequence reads: CASSLAGTGGGEQYF. The CDR3 nucleotides are TGCGCCAGCAGCTTGGCCGGGACAGGGGGAGGCGAGCAGTACTTC.

V usage is TRBV7-2 and J usage is TRBJ1-4, with D maybe TRBD1 (5 bases). The CDR3 consists of 15 residues. V gave up 0 bases and J gave up 8 bases, with 13 bases separating them. Per the germline V gene, CDR1 is SGHTA and CDR2 is FQGNSA. In nucleotides, the CDR3 is TGTGCCAGCAGCTTAGCTGGGGCGAGAGAAGAAAAACTGTTTTTT. Residues: CASSLAGAREEKLFF.

The chain has TRBV12-2 and TRBJ2-7; TRBD2 was called by the table and not checked on the DNA. TRBV12-2 is given as a pseudogene. The CDR3 is 16 amino acids. The CDR3 spells CASRLAAESDSYEQYF. CDR3 coding DNA: TGTGCAAGTCGCTTAGCGGCAGAAAGCGACTCCTACGAGCAGTACTTC.

This clone was seen only once. The rearrangement joins TRBV7-8 to TRBJ2-1, with D perhaps TRBD2 (5 bases). The ends were cut back, 0 bases at V and 3 bases at J, with 18 bases in the middle. The germline gives CDR1 SGHVS, CDR2 FQNEAQ. The CDR3 runs to 18 residues. This CDR3 reads CASSLAPRGLWLYNEQFF. The CDR3 DNA sequence: TGTGCCAGCAGCTTAGCGCCTCGAGGGCTGTGGCTCTACAATGAGCAGTTCTTC.

This clone was counted a single time. The genes are TRBV15 and TRBJ2-5; the D call may be TRBD1 or TRBD2 (6 bases each). The CDR3 loop spans 17 amino acids. With 3 bases removed from V and 5 bases from J, the gap between germline ends came to 22 bases. CDR1 and CDR2 from the germline V gene are LNHNV and YYDKDF (reference sequence). CDR3 sequence (DNA): TGTGCCACCAGCAGCGGAATAGGGGGGATAGCGGTCGAGACCCAGTACTTC. Protein sequence: CATSSGIGGIAVETQYF.

The chain links TRBV7-6 to TRBJ2-1; D is undetermined. The CDR3 has 15 residues. Between the trimmed V and J ends, which lost 5 bases and 0 bases, there was a span of 11 bases. Germline loops: CDR1 SGHVS, CDR2 FNYEAQ. The CDR3 nucleotides read TGTGCCAGCAGCCCGCAAGCGTCCTCCTACAATGAGCAGTTCTTC. Protein sequence: CASSPQASSYNEQFF.

This clone occurred once. The chain is built from TRBV7-6 and TRBJ1-1; D is undetermined. The CDR3 sequence is 13 residues long. CDR1 SGHVS and CDR2 FNYEAQ come from the germline V gene. V lost 4 bases to trimming and J lost 1 base, with 7 bases between them. The CDR3, as DNA: TGTGCCAGCAGCTGGACGGGGAACACTGAAGCTTTCTTT. It codes for CASSWTGNTEAFF.

This chain connects TRBV5-1 to TRBJ2-1; 7 nucleotides match TRBD2. The V gene end was trimmed by 0 bases and the J gene end by 8 bases; junction bases not matched to a gene: 14. Germline V CDR1 and CDR2: SGHRS, YFSETQ. The CDR3 has 17 residues. The CDR3 loop reads CASSLEPSGFFMDEQFF. In nucleotides, the CDR3 is TGCGCCAGCAGCTTGGAGCCTAGCGGATTTTTCATGGATGAGCAGTTCTTC.

There are a few counts of this clone. Other DNA sequences in the same sample also yield this CDR3. V gene TRBV29-1 combines with J gene TRBJ2-4; no clear D gene. The CDR3 extends over 13 amino acids. Germline values: CDR1 SQVTM, CDR2 ANQGSEA. V lost 1 base to trimming and J lost 0 bases, with 4 bases between them. Here the CDR3 reads CSVEGLAKNIQYF. For the CDR3, the DNA is TGCAGCGTTGAAGGTCTAGCCAAAAACATTCAGTACTTC.

J is TRBJ2-7 and V is TRBV6-5; D not resolved. This CDR3 contains 14 residues. Germline lookup yields CDR1 MNHEY and CDR2 SVGAGI. Between the trimmed V and J ends, which lost 5 bases and 4 bases, there was a span of 15 bases. CDR3 sequence reads: CASSRGRGLYEQYF. The CDR3 coding sequence is TGTGCCAGCAGTCGAGGCCGTGGCCTTTACGAGCAGTACTTC.

This chain links TRBV15 with TRBJ2-2; D unresolved. Germline CDR1 and CDR2: LNHNV and YYDKDF (reference sequence). The CDR3 runs to 14 residues. V lost 2 bases to trimming and J lost 3 bases, with 7 bases between them. The DNA for the CDR3 is TGTGCCACCAGCAGACTAGTTCACACCGGGGAGCTGTTTTTT. Its protein product is CATSRLVHTGELFF.